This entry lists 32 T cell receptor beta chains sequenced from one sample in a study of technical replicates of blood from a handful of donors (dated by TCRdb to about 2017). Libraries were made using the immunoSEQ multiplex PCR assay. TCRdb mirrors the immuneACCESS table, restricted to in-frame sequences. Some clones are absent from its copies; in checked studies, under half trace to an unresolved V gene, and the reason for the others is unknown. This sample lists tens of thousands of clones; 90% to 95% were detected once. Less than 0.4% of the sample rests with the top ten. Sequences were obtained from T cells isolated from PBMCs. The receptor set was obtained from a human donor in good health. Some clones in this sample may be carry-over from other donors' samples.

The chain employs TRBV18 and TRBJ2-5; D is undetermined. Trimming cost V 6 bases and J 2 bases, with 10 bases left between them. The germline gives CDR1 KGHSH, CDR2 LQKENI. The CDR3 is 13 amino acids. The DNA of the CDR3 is TGTGCCAGCTCCCTCCTGCAGCAAGAGACCCAGTACTTC. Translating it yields CASSLLQQETQYF.

This CDR3 is CAWSPTGGAQYF. As DNA, the CDR3 is TGTGCCTGGAGTCCCACAGGGGGCGCGCAGTACTTC. The chain combines TRBV30 with TRBJ2-7, with TRBD1 identical over 9 bases. Germline CDR1 GTSNPN, CDR2 SVGIG (reference sequence). V gave up 2 bases and J gave up 9 bases; unmatched junction bases: 5. This CDR3 has 12 amino acids.

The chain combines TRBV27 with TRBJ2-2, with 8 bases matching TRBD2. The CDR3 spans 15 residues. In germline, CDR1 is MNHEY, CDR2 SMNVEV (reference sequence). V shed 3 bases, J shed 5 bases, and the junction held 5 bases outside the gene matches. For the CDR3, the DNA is TGTGCCAGCAGTTTCGCTAGCGGGTATACCGGGGAGCTGTTTTTT. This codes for CASSFASGYTGELFF.

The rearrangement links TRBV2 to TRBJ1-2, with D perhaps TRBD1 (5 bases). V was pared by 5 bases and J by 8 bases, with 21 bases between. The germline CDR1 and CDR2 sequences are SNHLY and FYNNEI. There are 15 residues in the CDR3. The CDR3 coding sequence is TGTGCCAGCAGTCCCGCGCAGGGCGCGCGGAGCGGCTACACCTTC. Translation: CASSPAQGARSGYTF.

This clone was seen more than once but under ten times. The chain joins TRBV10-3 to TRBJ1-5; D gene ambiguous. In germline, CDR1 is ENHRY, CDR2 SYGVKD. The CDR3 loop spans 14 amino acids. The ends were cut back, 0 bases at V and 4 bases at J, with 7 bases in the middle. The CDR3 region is CAISESIVNQPQHF. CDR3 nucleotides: TGTGCCATCAGTGAGTCGATAGTTAATCAGCCCCAGCATTTT.

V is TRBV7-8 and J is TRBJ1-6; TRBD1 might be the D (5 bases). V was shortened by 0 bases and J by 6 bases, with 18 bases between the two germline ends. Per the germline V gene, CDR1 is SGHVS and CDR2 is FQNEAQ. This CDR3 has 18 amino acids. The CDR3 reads CASSLAGQGGDANSPLHF. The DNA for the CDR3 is TGTGCCAGCAGCTTAGCCGGCCAGGGCGGTGATGCTAATTCACCCCTCCACTTT.

In nucleotides, the CDR3 is TGCGCCAGCAGCCAGGGGACTAGCGGGCAGTTCTTC. Its protein product is CASSQGTSGQFF. The chain combines TRBV4-1 with TRBJ2-1; 11 positions match TRBD2. The ends lost 3 bases at V and 12 bases at J; junction bases unmatched: 1. Germline CDR1 MGHRA, CDR2 YSYEKL. The CDR3 sequence is 12 residues long.

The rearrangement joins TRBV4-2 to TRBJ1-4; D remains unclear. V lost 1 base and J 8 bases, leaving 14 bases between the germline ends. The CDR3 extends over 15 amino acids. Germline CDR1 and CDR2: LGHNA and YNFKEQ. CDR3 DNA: TGTGCCAGCAGCCAAGCCGGGGTTTACGGGGAAAAACTGTTTTTT. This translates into CASSQAGVYGEKLFF.

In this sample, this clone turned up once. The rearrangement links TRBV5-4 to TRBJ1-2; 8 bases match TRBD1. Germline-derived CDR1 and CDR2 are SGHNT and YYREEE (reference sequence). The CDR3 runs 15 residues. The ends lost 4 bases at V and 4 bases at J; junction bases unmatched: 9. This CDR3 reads CASSLIRTGTYGYTF. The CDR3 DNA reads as TGTGCCAGCAGCCTAATAAGGACAGGGACCTATGGCTACACCTTC.

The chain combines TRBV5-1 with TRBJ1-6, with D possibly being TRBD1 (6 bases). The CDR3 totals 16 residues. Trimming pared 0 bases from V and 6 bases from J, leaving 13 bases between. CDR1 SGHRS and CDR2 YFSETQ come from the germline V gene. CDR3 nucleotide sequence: TGCGCCAGCAGCTTGGTTCTTGTAGGGGGTAATTCACCCCTCCACTTT. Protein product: CASSLVLVGGNSPLHF.

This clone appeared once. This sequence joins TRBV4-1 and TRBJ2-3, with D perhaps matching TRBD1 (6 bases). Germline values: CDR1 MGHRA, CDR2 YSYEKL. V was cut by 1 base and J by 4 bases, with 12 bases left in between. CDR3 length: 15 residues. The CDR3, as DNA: TGCGCCAGCAGCCAAGTTTCACAGGGCTCAGATACGCAGTATTTT. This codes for CASSQVSQGSDTQYF.

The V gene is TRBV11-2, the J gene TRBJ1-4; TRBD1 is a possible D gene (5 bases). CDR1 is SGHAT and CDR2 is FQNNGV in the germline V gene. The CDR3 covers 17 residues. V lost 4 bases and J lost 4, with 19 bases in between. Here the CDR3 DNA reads TGTGCCAGCAGCTCAGACAGAAGTAATACCCGTAATGAAAAACTGTTTTTT. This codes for CASSSDRSNTRNEKLFF.

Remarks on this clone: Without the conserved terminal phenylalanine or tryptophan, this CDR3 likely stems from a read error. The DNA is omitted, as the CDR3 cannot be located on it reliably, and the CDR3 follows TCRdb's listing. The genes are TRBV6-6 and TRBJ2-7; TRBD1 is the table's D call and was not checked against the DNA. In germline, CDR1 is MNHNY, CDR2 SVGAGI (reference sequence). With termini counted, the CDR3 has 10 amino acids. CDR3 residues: CASSGTVPLI.

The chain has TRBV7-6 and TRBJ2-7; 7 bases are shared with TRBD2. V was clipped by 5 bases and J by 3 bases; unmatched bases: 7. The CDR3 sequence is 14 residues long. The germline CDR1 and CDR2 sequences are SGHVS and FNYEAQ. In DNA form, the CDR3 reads TGTGCCAGCAGCCCCGGGGGAGGGAGCTACGAGCAGTACTTC. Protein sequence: CASSPGGGSYEQYF.

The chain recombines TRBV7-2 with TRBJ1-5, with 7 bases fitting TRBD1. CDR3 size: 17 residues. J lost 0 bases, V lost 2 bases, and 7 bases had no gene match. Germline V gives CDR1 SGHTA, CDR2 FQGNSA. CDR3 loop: CASSLNPTGDSNQPQHF. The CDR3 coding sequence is TGTGCCAGCAGCTTAAATCCTACAGGGGATAGCAATCAGCCCCAGCATTTT. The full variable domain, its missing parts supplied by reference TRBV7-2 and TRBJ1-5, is GAGVSQSPSNKVTEKGKDVELRCDPISGHTALYWYRQSLGQGLEFLIYFQGNSAPDKSGLPSDRFSAERTGGSVSTLTIQRTQQEDSAVYLCASSLNPTGDSNQPQHFGDGTRLSIL.

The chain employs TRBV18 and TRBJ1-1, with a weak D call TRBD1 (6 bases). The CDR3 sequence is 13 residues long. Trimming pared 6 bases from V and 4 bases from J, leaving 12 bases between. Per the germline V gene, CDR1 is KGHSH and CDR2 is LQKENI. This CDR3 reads CASSATGTTEAFF. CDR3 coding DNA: TGTGCCAGCTCCGCGACAGGAACCACTGAAGCTTTCTTT.

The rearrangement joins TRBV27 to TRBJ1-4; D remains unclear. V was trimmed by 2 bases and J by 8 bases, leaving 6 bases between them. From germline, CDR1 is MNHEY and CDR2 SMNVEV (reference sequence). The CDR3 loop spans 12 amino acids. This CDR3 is CASSLRGEKLFF. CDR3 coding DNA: TGTGCCAGCAGTTTAAGAGGGGAAAAACTGTTTTTT.

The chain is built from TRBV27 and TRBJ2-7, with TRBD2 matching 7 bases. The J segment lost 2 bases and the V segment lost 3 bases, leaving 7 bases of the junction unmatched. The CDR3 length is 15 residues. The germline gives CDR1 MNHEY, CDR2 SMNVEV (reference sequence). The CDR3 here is CASSFSEAGTYEQYF. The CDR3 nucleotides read TGTGCCAGCAGTTTTAGCGAAGCGGGGACCTACGAGCAGTACTTC.

As DNA, the CDR3 is TGTGCCAGCAGCCAATCAGGACAGGGGAGCAACTATGGCTACACCTTC. It translates to CASSQSGQGSNYGYTF. V is TRBV16 and J is TRBJ1-2; 9 positions agree with TRBD1. With V trimmed by 0 bases and J by 2 bases, 4 bases remained unmatched. Germline values: CDR1 KGHSY, CDR2 FQNENV. The CDR3 is 16 residues long. The whole variable domain, remainder taken from reference TRBV16 and TRBJ1-2, is GEEVAQTPKHLVRGEGQKAKLYCAPIKGHSYVFWYQQVLKNEFKFLISFQNENVFDETGMPKERFSAKCLPNSPCSLEIQATKLEDSAVYFCASSQSGQGSNYGYTFGSGTRLTVV.

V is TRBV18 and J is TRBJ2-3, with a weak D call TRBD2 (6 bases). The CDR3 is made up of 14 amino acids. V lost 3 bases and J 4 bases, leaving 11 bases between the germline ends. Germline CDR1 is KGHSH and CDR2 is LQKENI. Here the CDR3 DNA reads TGTGCCAGCTCACCGCTAGCGAGCGCAGATACGCAGTATTTT. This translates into CASSPLASADTQYF.

CDR3 DNA: TGCAGCGTTGAGATACCGGGACAAAACTACGAGCAGTACTTC. It is translated as CSVEIPGQNYEQYF. The genes are TRBV29-1 and TRBJ2-5; D perhaps matches TRBD1 (6 bases). The better agreement between TRBJ2-7 and the DNA end casts doubt on the J call. This CDR3 region has 14 residues. Germline CDR1 SQVTM, CDR2 ANQGSEA.

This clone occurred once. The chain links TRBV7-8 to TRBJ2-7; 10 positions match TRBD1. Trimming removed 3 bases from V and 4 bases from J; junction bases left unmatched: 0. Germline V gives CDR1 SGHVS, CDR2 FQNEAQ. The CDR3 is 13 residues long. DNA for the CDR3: TGTGCCAGCAGCTTGGACAGGGGGTACGAGCAGTACTTC. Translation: CASSLDRGYEQYF.

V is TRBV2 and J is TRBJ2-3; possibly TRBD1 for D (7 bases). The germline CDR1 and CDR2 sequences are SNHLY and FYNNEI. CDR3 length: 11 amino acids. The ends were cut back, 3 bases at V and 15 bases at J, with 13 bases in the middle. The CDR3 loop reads CASSDGGGGYF. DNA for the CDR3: TGTGCCAGCAGTGACGGAGGGGGCGGCTATTTT.

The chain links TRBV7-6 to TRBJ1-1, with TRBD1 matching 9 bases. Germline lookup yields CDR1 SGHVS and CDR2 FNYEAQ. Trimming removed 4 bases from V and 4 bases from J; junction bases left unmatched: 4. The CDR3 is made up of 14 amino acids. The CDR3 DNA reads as TGTGCCAGCAGCTCGGAGACAGGGGGCACTGAAGCTTTCTTT. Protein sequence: CASSSETGGTEAFF.

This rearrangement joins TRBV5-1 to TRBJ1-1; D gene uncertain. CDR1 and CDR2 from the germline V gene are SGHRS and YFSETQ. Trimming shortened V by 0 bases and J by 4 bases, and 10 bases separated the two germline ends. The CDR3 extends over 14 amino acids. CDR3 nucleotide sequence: TGCGCCAGCAGCTTGGTGGCAGGCACCACTGAAGCTTTCTTT. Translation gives CASSLVAGTTEAFF.

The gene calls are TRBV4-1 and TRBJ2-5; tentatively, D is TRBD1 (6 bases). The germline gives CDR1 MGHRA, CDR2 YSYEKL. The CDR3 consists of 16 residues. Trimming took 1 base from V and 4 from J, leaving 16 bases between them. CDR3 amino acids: CASSQGRQGFGETQYF. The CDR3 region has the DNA TGCGCCAGCAGCCAAGGGCGTCAGGGGTTCGGAGAGACCCAGTACTTC.

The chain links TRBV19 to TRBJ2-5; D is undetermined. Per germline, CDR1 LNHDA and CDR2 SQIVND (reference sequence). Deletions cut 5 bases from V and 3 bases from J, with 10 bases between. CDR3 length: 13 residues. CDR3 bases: TGTGCCAGTAGTGTACAGTTTAAAGAGACCCAGTACTTC. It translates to CASSVQFKETQYF.

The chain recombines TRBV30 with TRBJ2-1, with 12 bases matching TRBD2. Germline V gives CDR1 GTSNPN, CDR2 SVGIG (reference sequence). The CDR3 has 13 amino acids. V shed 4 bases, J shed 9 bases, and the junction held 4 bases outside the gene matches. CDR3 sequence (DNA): TGTGCCTGGACTAGCGGGAGGGCCACTGAGCAGTTCTTC. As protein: CAWTSGRATEQFF.

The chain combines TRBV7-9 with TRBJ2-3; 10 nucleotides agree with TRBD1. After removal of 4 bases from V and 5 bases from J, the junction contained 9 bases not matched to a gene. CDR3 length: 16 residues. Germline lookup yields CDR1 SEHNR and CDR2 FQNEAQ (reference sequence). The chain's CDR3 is CASSSTPGQGRDTQYF. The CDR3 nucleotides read TGTGCCAGCAGCTCCACCCCGGGACAGGGGCGAGATACGCAGTATTTT.

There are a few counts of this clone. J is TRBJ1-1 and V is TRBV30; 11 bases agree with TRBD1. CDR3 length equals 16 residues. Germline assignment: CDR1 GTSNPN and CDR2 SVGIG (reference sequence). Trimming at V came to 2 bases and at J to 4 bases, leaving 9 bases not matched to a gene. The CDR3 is CAWSLNSGTGGTEAFF. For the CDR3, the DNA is TGTGCCTGGAGTCTTAATTCCGGGACAGGGGGCACTGAAGCTTTCTTT.

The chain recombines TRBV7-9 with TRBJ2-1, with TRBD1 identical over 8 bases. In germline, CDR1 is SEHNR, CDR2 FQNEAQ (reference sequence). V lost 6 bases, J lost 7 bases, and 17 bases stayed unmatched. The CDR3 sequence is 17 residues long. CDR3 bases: TGTGCCAGCAGGGCGACAGGGGCCCATATGGCCCAAAATGAGCAGTTCTTC. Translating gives CASRATGAHMAQNEQFF.

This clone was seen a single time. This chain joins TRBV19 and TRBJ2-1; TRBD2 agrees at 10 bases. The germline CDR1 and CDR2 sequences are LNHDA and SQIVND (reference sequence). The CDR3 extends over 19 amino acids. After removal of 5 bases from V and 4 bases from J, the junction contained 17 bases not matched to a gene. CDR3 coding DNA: TGTGCCAGTAGTTCCCTCTGGGCTAGCGGGGGAATAAATTACAATGAGCAGTTCTTC. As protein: CASSSLWASGGINYNEQFF.